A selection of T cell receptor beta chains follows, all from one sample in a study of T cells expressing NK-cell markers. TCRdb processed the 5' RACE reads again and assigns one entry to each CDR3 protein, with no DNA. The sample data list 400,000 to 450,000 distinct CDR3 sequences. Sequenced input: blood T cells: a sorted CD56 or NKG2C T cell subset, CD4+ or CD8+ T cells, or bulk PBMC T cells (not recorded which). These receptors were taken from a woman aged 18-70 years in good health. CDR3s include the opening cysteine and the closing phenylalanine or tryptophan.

CDR3: CASSTPGGNYGYTF; J: TRBJ1-2; V: TRBV5-4
CDR3: CASSYGDRGGSGYTF; J: TRBJ1-2; V: TRBV12-3/TRBV12-4
CDR3: CSAKKSGPPTYEQYF; J: TRBJ2-7; V: TRBV20-1
CDR3: CASSPRLAGAKNIQYF; J: TRBJ2-4; V: TRBV28
CDR3: CASSRPSSYNEQFF; J: TRBJ2-1; V: TRBV5-1
CDR3: CASSSGQAITGELFF; J: TRBJ2-2; V: TRBV5-1
CDR3: CSGGRVNTEAFF; J: TRBJ1-1; V: TRBV29-1
CDR3: CASSRVAGANTQYF; J: TRBJ2-3; V: TRBV6-1
CDR3: CSRTGSQNTEAFF; J: TRBJ1-1; V: TRBV20-1
CDR3: CASSSRGDLRQPQHF; J: TRBJ1-5; V: TRBV6-5